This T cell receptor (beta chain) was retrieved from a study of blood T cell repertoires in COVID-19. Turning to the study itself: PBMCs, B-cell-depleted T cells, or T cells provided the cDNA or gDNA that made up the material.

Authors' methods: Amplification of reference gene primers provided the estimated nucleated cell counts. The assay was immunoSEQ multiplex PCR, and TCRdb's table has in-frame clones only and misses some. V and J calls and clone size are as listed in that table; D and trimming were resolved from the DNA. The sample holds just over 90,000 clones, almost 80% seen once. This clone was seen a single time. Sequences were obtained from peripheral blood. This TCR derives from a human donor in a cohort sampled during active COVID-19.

The CDR3: CASRRDRGIGELFF. CDR3 nucleotide sequence: TGTGCCAGCAGGCGGGACAGGGGAATCGGGGAGCTGTTTTTT. This sequence joins TRBV28 and TRBJ2-2; 10 nucleotides match TRBD1. The ends lost 6 bases at V and 7 bases at J; junction bases unmatched: 5. The CDR3 is made up of 14 amino acids. CDR1 and CDR2 (germline): MDHEN, SYDVKM.